This TCR beta chain comes out of a study of technical replicates of blood from a handful of donors. CDR3 length equals 14 residues. V trimming: 9 bases; J trimming: 4 bases; junction bases outside the gene matches: 10. Per the germline V gene, CDR1 is LNHDA and CDR2 is SQIVND (reference sequence). Some clones are missing from TCRdb's copy, which holds only in-frame ones; the method was immunoSEQ multiplex PCR. This table holds tens of thousands of clones, 90% to 96% found once. The rearrangement links TRBV19 to TRBJ2-7; 9 bases fit TRBD1. This clonotype originated in a human donor in good health. The sequenced sample consisted of T cells isolated from PBMCs. CDR3 sequence: CASRRGQGGYEQYF. The CDR3, as DNA: TGTGCCAGCCGGCGGGGACAGGGAGGATACGAGCAGTACTTC.